This T cell receptor beta chain was recovered during a study of cytomegalovirus exposure and HLA in healthy donors. As for the study in general: As released early, the data held approximately 80 million unique TCRs from HLA-typed donors.

13 Jbeta primers and 60 Vbeta primers were used for the PCR. TCRdb keeps only in-frame clones here, not all; method: immunoSEQ multiplex PCR. The repertoire holds 190,000 or so clones, roughly 83% seen once, with approximately 0.4% in the top ten. About this clone: Its target is not known.

Deletions cut 0 bases from V and 9 bases from J, with 11 bases between. The CDR3 loop spans 13 amino acids. Germline V lookup: CDR1 SGHRS, CDR2 YFSETQ. Findings and limits, study-wide: On later analysis, the bulk of CMV-associated TCR beta chains appeared to be HLA-restricted. A few chains tied to CMV proved CMV antigen-specific in vitro.

Input material: PBMCs. The gene calls are TRBV5-1 and TRBJ2-3; possible D gene TRBD2, 6 bases. The source of this sequence is a male donor in good health and CMV-seropositive. CDR3 protein: CASSLEAGSTQYF. CDR3 sequence (DNA): TGCGCCAGCAGCTTGGAGGCGGGAAGCACGCAGTATTTT.